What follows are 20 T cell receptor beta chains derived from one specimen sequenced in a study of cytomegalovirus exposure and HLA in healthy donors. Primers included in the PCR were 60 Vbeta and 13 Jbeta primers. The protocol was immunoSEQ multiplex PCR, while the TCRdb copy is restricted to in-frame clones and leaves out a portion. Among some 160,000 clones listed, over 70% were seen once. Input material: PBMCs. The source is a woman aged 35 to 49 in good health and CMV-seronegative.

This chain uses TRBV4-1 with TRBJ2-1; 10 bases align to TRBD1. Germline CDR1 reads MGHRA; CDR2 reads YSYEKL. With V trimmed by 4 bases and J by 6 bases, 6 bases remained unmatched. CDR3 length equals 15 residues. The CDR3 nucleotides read TGCGCCAGCAGCCCAGACAGGGGGCGATTCAATGAGCAGTTCTTC. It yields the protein CASSPDRGRFNEQFF.

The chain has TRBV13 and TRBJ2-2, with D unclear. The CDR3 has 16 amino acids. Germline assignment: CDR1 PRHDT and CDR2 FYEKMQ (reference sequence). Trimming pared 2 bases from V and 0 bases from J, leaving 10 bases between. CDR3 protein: CASSLKRVANTGELFF. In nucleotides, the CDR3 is TGTGCCAGCAGCTTAAAACGAGTTGCGAACACCGGGGAGCTGTTTTTT.

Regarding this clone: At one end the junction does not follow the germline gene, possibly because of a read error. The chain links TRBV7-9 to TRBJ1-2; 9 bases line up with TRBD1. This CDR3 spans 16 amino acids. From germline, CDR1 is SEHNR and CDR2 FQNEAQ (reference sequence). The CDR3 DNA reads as TGTTCCAGCAGCTTAGGGGCGGGACAGGGAAACTATGGCTACACCTTC. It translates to CSSSLGAGQGNYGYTF.

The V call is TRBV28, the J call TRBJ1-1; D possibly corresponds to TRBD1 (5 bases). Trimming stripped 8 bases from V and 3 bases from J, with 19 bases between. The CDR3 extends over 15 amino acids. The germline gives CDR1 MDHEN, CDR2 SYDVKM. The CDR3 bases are TGTGCCAGCGGTCTCCCCAGGGCGGGGTACACTGAAGCTTTCTTT. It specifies CASGLPRAGYTEAFF.

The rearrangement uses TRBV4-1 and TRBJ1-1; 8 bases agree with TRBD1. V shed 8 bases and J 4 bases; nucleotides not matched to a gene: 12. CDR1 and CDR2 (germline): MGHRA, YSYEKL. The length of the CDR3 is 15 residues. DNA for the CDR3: TGCGCCAGCGGACTAACAGGGGGAGTAGTCACTGAAGCTTTCTTT. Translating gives CASGLTGGVVTEAFF.

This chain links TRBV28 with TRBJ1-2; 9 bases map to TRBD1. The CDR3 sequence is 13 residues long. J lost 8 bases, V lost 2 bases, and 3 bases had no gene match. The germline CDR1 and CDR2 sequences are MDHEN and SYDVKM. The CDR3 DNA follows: TGTGCCAGCAGTTTACGACAGGGGGACGGCTACACCTTC. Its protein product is CASSLRQGDGYTF.

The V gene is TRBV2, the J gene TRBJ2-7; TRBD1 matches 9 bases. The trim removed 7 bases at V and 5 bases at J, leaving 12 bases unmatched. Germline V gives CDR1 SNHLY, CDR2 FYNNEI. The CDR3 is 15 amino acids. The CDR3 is CASNTIQGASHEQYF. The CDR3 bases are TGTGCCAGCAATACCATACAGGGGGCGTCCCACGAGCAGTACTTC.

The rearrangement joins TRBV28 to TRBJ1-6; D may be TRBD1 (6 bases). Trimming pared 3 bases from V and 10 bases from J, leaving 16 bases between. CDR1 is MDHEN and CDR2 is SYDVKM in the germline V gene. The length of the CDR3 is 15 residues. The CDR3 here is CASSFLQGPPSPLHF. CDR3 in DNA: TGTGCCAGCAGTTTTTTACAGGGTCCTCCATCACCCCTCCACTTT.

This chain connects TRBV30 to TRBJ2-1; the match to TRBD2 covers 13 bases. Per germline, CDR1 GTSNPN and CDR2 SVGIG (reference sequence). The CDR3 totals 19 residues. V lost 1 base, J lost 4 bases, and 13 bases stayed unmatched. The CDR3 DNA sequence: TGTGCCTGGAGTGGAAGAATCAGGACTAGCGGGGGTCCTTACAATGAGCAGTTCTTC. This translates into CAWSGRIRTSGGPYNEQFF.

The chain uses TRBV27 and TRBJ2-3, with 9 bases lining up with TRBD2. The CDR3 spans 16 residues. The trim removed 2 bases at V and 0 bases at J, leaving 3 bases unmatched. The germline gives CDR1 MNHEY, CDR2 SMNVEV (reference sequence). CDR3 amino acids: CASSLHSGGSTDTQYF. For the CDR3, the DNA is TGTGCCAGCAGTTTACATAGCGGGGGAAGCACAGATACGCAGTATTTT.

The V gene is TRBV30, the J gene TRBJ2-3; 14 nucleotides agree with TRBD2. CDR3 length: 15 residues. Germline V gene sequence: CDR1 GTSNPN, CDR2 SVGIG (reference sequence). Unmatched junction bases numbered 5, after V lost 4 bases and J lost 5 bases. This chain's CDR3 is CAWNMGLAGEDTQYF. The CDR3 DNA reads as TGTGCCTGGAACATGGGACTAGCGGGAGAAGATACGCAGTATTTT.

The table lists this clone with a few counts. The DNA of the CDR3 is TGTGCCAGCAGTTTAGGACAGTTGTACGAGCAGTACTTC. Translation gives CASSLGQLYEQYF. V and J are TRBV27 and TRBJ2-7; TRBD1 is a possible D gene (6 bases). The germline V gene has CDR1 MNHEY and CDR2 SMNVEV (reference sequence). This CDR3 has 13 amino acids. V lost 2 bases to trimming and J lost 4 bases, with 9 bases between them.

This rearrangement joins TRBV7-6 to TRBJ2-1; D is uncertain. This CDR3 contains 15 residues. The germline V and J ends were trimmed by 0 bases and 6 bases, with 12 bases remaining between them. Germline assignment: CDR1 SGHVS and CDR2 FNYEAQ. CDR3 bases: TGTGCCAGCAGCTTAGCCTCGTGGCAGGCCAATGAGCAGTTCTTC. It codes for CASSLASWQANEQFF. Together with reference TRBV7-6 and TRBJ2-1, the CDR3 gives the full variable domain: GAGVSQSPRYKVTKRGQDVALRCDPISGHVSLYWYRQALGQGPEFLTYFNYEAQQDKSGLPNDRFSAERPEGSISTLTIQRTEQRDSAMYRCASSLASWQANEQFFGPGTRLTVL.

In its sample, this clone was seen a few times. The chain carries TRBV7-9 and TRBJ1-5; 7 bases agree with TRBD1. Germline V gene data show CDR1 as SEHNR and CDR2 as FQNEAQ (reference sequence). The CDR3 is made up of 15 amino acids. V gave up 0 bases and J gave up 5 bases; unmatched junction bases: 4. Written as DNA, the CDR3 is TGTGCCAGCAGCTTAGCGCAGGGGGTGGATCAGCCCCAGCATTTT. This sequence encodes CASSLAQGVDQPQHF.

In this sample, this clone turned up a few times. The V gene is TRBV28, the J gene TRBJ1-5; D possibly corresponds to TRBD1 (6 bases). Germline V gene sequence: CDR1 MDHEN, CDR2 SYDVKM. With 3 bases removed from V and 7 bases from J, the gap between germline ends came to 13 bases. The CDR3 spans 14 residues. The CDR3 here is CASSFYREGQPQHF. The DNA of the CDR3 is TGTGCCAGCAGTTTCTACAGGGAAGGGCAGCCCCAGCATTTT.

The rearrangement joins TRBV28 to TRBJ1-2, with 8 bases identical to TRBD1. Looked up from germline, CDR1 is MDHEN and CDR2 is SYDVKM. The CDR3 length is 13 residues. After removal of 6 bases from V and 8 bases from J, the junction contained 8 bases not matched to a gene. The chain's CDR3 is CASRTQGAAGYTF. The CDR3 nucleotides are TGTGCCAGCAGAACGCAGGGGGCGGCCGGCTACACCTTC.

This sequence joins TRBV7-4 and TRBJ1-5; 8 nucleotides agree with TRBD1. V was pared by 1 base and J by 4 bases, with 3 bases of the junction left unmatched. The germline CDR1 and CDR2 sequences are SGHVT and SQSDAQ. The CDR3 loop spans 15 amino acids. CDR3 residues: CASSLGQGRNQPQHF. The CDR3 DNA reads TGTGCCAGCAGCTTAGGACAGGGGAGAAATCAGCCCCAGCATTTT. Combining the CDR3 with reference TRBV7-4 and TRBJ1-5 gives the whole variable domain GAGVSQSPRYKVAKRGRDVALRCDSISGHVTLYWYRQTLGQGSEVLTYSQSDAQRDKSGRPSGRFSAERPERSVSTLKIQRTEQGDSAVYLCASSLGQGRNQPQHFGDGTRLSIL.

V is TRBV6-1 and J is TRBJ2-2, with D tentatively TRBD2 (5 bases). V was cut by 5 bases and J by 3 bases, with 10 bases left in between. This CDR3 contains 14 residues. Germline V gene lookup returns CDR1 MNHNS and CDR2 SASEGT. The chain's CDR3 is CASSTGLYTGELFF. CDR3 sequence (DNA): TGTGCCAGCAGTACCGGACTGTACACCGGGGAGCTGTTTTTT.

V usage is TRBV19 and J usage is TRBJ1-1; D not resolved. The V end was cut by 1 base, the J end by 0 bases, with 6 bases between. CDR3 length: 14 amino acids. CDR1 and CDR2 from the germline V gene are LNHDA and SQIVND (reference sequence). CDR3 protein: CASSIGGMNTEAFF. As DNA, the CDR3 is TGTGCCAGTAGTATAGGCGGGATGAACACTGAAGCTTTCTTT.

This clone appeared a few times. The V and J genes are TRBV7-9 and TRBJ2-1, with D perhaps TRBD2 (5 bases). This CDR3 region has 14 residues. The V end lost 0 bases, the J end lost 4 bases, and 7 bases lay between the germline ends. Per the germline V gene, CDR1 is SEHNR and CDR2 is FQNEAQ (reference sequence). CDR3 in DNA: TGTGCCAGCAGCTTAGCGGGAGCATACAATGAGCAGTTCTTC. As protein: CASSLAGAYNEQFF.